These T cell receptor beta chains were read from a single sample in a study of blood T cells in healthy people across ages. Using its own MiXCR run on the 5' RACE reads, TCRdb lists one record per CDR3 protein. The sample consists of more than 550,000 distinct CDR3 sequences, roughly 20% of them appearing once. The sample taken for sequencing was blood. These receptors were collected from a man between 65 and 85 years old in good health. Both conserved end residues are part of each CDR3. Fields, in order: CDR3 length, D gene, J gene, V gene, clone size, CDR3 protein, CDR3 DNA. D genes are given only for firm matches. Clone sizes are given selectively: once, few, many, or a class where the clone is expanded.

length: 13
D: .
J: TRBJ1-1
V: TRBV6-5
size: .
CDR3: CATQTGLNTEAFF
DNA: TGTGCCACACAGACAGGCTTGAACACTGAAGCTTTCTTT

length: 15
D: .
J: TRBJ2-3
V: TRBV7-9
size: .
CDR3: CASSLQTTSTGTQYF
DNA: TGTGCCAGCAGCCTACAAACTACTAGCACAGGTACGCAGTATTTT

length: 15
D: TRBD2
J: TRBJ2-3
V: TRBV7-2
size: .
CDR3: CASRPTSLSTDTQYF
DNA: TGTGCCAGCAGGCCGACTAGCTTAAGCACAGATACGCAGTATTTT

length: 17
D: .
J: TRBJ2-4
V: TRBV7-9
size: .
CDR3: CASSLNSGLQGKNIQYF
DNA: TGTGCCAGCAGCTTAAATTCCGGGCTCCAGGGCAAAAACATTCAGTACTTC

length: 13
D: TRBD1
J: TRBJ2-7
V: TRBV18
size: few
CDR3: CASSLRTGSEQYF
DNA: TGTGCCAGCTCATTACGGACAGGGTCCGAGCAGTACTTC

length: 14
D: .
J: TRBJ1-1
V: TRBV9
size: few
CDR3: CASSVRQANTEAFF
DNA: TGTGCCAGCAGCGTTAGACAGGCGAACACTGAAGCTTTCTTT

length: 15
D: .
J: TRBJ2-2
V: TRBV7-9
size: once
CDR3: CASSTPGSNTGELFF
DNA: TGTGCCAGCTCCACGCCGGGATCGAACACCGGGGAGCTGTTTTTT

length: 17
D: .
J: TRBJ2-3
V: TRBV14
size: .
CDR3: CASNRRVAAEDTDTQYF
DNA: TGTGCCAGCAACCGGAGGGTAGCGGCGGAAGATACAGATACGCAGTATTTT

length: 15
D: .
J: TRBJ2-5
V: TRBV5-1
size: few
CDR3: CASSPGDRRGETQYF
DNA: TGCGCCAGCAGCCCAGGGGACAGACGGGGGGAGACCCAGTACTTC

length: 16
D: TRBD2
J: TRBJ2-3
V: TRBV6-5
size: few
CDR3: CASSYQRGVSTDTQYF
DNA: TGTGCCAGCAGTTATCAGCGGGGGGTTAGCACAGATACGCAGTATTTT

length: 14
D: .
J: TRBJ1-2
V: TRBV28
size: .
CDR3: CASSAGVQLRGYTF
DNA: TGTGCCAGCAGTGCAGGGGTGCAACTAAGGGGCTACACCTTC

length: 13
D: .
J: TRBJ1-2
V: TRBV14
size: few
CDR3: CASSRTRGSGYTF
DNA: TGTGCCAGCAGCCGTACCAGGGGAAGTGGCTACACTTTC

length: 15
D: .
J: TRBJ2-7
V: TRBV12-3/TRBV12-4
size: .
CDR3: CASSLARQVSYEQYF
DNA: TGTGCCAGCAGTTTAGCGAGGCAGGTCTCCTACGAGCAGTACTTC

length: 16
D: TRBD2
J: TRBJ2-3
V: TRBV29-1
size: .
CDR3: CSVSASTSGPPDTQYF
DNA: TGCAGCGTTTCAGCCTCGACTAGCGGGCCTCCAGATACGCAGTATTTT

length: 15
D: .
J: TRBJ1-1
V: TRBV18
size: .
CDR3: CASSRAPQHAGEAFF
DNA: TGTGCCAGCTCCCGGGCACCGCAGCATGCCGGTGAAGCTTTCTTT

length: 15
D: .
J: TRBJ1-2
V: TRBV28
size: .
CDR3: CASSLIDRFGYGYTF
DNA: TGTGCCAGCAGTTTAATCGACAGGTTTGGGTATGGCTACACCTTC

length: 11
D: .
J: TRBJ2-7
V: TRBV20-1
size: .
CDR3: CSAGGKGEQYF
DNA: TGCAGTGCTGGGGGGAAAGGCGAGCAGTACTTC

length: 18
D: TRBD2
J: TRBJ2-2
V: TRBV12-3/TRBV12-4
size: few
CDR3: CASSLRTSGGAFTGELFF
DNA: TGTGCCAGCAGTTTACGGACTAGCGGGGGGGCCTTCACCGGGGAGCTGTTTTTT

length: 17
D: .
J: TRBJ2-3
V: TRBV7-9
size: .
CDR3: CASSLLRGLWGTDTQYF
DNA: TGTGCCAGCAGCTTACTCCGGGGGCTTTGGGGCACAGATACGCAGTATTTT

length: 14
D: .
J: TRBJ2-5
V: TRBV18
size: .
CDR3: CASSPTGYAETQYF
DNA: TGTGCCAGCTCACCAACAGGGTACGCAGAGACCCAGTACTTC

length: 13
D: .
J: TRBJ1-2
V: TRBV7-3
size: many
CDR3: CASSFGANYGYTF
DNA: TGTGCCAGCAGCTTTGGGGCTAACTATGGCTACACCTTC

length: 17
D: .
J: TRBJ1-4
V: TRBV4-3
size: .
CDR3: CASSQDHPSATNEKLFF
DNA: TGCGCCAGCAGCCAAGATCATCCGAGTGCAACTAATGAAAAACTGTTTTTT

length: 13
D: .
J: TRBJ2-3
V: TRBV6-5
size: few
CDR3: CASSYSQTDTQYF
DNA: TGTGCCAGCAGTTACTCTCAGACGGATACGCAGTATTTT

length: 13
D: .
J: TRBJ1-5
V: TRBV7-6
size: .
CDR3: CASSISDNQPQHF
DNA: TGTGCCAGCAGCATAAGCGACAATCAGCCCCAGCATTTT

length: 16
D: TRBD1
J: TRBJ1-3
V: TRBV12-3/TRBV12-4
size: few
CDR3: CASSPEDRISGNTIYF
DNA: TGTGCCAGCAGTCCGGAGGACAGGATCTCTGGAAACACCATATATTTT

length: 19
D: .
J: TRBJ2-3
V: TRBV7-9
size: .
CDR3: CASSLEPPVEDGGTDTQYF
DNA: TGTGCCAGCAGCTTAGAACCCCCGGTAGAGGACGGTGGGACAGATACGCAGTATTTT

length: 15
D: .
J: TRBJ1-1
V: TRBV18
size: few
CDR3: CASSPPDVGNTEAFF
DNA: TGTGCCAGCTCACCACCGGATGTAGGGAACACTGAAGCTTTCTTT

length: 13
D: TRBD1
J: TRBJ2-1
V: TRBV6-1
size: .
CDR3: CASSEAIWDRGLF
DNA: TGTGCCAGCAGTGAAGCTATCTGGGACAGAGGGCTCTTC

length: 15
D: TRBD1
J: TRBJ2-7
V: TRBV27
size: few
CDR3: CASSLSDRGVVEQYF
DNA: TGTGCCAGCAGTTTATCGGACAGGGGAGTAGTTGAGCAGTACTTC

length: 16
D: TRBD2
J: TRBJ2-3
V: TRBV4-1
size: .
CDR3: CASSQDTAGGTDTQYF
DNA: TGCGCCAGCAGCCAAGATACAGCGGGGGGGACAGATACGCAGTATTTT

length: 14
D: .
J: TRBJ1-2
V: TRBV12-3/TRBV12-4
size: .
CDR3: CASRRDTPSGGYTF
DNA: TGTGCCAGCAGACGGGACACCCCCTCGGGTGGCTACACCTTC

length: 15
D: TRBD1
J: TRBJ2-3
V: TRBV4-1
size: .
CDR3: CASSQGTGSTDTQYF
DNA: TGCGCCAGCAGCCAGGGGACAGGTAGCACAGATACGCAGTATTTT